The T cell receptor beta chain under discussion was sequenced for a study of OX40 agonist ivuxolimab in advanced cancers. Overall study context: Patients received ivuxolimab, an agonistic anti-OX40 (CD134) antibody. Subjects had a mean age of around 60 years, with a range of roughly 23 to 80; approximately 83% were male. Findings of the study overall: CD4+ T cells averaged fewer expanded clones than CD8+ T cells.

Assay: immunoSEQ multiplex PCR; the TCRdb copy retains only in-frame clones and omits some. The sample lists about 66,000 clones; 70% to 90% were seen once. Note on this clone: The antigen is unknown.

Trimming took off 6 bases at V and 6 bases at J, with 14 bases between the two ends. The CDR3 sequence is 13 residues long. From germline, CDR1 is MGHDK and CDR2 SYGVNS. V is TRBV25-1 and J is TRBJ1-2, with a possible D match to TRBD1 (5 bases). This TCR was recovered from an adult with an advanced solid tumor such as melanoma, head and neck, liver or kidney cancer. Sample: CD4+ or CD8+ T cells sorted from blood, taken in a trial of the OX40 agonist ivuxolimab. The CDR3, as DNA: TGTGCCAGCAGACAAAGCGGGGGTGATGGCTACACCTTC. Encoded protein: CASRQSGGDGYTF.